These 8 T cell receptor beta chains came from one sample sequenced in a study of T cells in Graves' hyperthyroidism and ophthalmopathy. Amplification of TCR beta CDR3 regions used RNA as the template. A set of HTBI primers served as the primers for a first-round RT-PCR of the TCR CDR3. From the multiplex PCR reads, TCRdb called clonotypes with MiXCR, one entry per CDR3 protein. The table has about 360,000 distinct CDR3 sequences, about 12% seen once; the top ten hold 9.2%. Sequenced input: blood. The receptors here all came from a woman in her late teens or twenties with Graves' hyperthyroidism.

This clonotype appeared many times. This CDR3 is CASSLEGISTEAFF. CDR3 nucleotide sequence: TGTGCCAGCAGCTTAGAGGGGATAAGCACTGAAGCTTTCTTT. V and J are TRBV11-3 and TRBJ1-1; D uncertain. With 0 bases removed from V and 4 bases from J, the gap between germline ends came to 9 bases. This CDR3 has 14 amino acids. Germline-derived CDR1 and CDR2 are SGHNT and YENEEA.

The chain is built from TRBV6-1 and TRBJ2-3, with TRBD2 matching over 9 bases. Germline V CDR1 and CDR2: MNHNS, SASEGT. J was trimmed by 3 bases and V by 6 bases; bases with no gene match: 10. The CDR3 extends over 16 amino acids. CDR3 nucleotide sequence: TGTGCCAGCAGCCCGCGGGGGGGGGGCGGGACAGATACGCAGTATTTT. Translating it yields CASSPRGGGGTDTQYF.

This clonotype has a count of ten or more. The chain combines TRBV12-3 or TRBV12-4 with TRBJ2-2; the match to TRBD1 covers 7 bases. CDR3 size: 14 residues. The V and J ends lost 6 bases and 2 bases, in that order; junction bases with no gene match: 3. The CDR3 protein is CASSDRANTGELFF. CDR3 bases: TGTGCCAGCAGCGACAGGGCTAACACCGGGGAGCTGTTTTTT.

The sample holds many counts of this clonotype. The chain couples TRBV12-3 or TRBV12-4 to TRBJ1-4; 8 nucleotides match TRBD1. With 3 bases clipped from V and 3 bases from J, the junction kept 6 bases outside the gene matches. This CDR3 is 16 amino acids long. The CDR3: CASSFRQGSANEKLFF. The CDR3 region has the DNA TGTGCCAGCAGTTTTAGACAGGGGTCGGCTAATGAAAAACTGTTTTTT.

At least ten counts were recorded for this clonotype. The rearrangement joins TRBV4-2 to TRBJ2-3; D possibly corresponds to TRBD2 (6 bases). Germline V CDR1 and CDR2: LGHNA, YNFKEQ. V dropped 3 bases and J dropped 4 bases, with 8 bases sitting between them. The CDR3 spans 13 residues. CDR3 sequence: CASSHERADTQYF. DNA of the CDR3: TGTGCCAGCAGCCACGAGCGGGCAGATACGCAGTATTTT.

At least ten counts were recorded for this clonotype. The chain has TRBV18 and TRBJ2-3, with 9 bases aligning to TRBD1. J gave up 5 bases and V 6 bases, and 12 bases lay outside the gene matches. The length of the CDR3 is 16 residues. Germline V lookup: CDR1 KGHSH, CDR2 LQKENI. The chain's CDR3 is CASSPLRTGVGDTQYF. In DNA, the CDR3 is TGTGCCAGCTCTCCCCTTAGGACAGGGGTTGGAGATACGCAGTATTTT.

This clonotype was found many times. This chain uses TRBV28 with TRBJ2-5, with D possibly called TRBD1 or TRBD2 (5 bases each). Germline V CDR1 and CDR2: MDHEN, SYDVKM. The V gene lost 5 bases and the J gene lost 2 bases, with 9 bases spanning the gap. This CDR3 spans 13 amino acids. The CDR3 loop reads CASSLGTQETQYF. In DNA form, the CDR3 reads TGTGCCAGCAGTCTCGGGACGCAAGAGACCCAGTACTTC.

This clonotype was recorded a few times. The DNA for the CDR3 is TGTGCCAGCAGCTCCCTACGATCGGCTGGGGAAAAACTGTTTTTT. This codes for CASSSLRSAGEKLFF. The chain carries TRBV7-6 and TRBJ1-4; D is ambiguous. Trimming took off 4 bases at V and 8 bases at J, with 17 bases between the two ends. This CDR3 has 15 amino acids. Germline values: CDR1 SGHVS, CDR2 FNYEAQ.